Listed below are T cell receptor beta chains from one sample, sequenced in a study of T cell responses to AZD1222 COVID-19 vaccine. Method: immunoSEQ multiplex PCR; TCRdb's copy keeps in-frame clones and lacks some. The sample lists about 77,000 clones, roughly 90% occurring once. Material: peripheral blood, obtained 28 days after the second AZD1222 dose. Every receptor here comes from an adult who received the AZD1222 COVID-19 vaccine. Both conserved end residues are part of each CDR3. Fields, in order: V gene, D gene, J gene, clone size, CDR3 DNA, CDR3 protein. D genes are given only for firm matches. Size is omitted from some rows. Given values are once, few, many or a class for expanded clones.

TRBV29-1,NA,TRBJ1-4,NA,TGCAGCGTTGAAGATCAGGGCGGGAGAAAACTGTTTTTT,CSVEDQGGRKLFF
TRBV7-9,TRBD2,TRBJ2-3,NA,TGTGCCAGCAGCCCCCTGGGCCCAGCGGGAGGGAGGGCAGATACGCAGTATTTT,CASSPLGPAGGRADTQYF
TRBV3-1/TRBV3-2,TRBD2,TRBJ2-1,NA,TGTGCCAGCAGCCAAGACTTGGGTCTAGCGGGTAACAATGAGCAGTTCTTC,CASSQDLGLAGNNEQFF
TRBV4-2,NA,TRBJ2-1,NA,TGTGCCAGCAGCTCGAACAATGAGCAGTTCTTC,CASSSNNEQFF
TRBV3-1/TRBV3-2,NA,TRBJ1-5,NA,TGTGCCAGCAGCCAGAGAGGGTATCAGCCCCAGCATTTT,CASSQRGYQPQHF
TRBV5-1,NA,TRBJ2-1,NA,TGCGCCAGCGGGGGCTTGGCGGGAGTAGGGAATGAGCAGTTCTTC,CASGGLAGVGNEQFF
TRBV10-3,NA,TRBJ2-7,NA,TGTGCCATCAGTCCAGTCGCCCTTTGGGAGCAGTACTTC,CAISPVALWEQYF
TRBV27,TRBD2,TRBJ2-5,NA,TGTGCCAGCAGTCCTCCGGGACTAAAGACCCAGTACTTC,CASSPPGLKTQYF
TRBV6-1,NA,TRBJ2-3,NA,TGTGCCAGCAGTGAAGCGGCCAGGGTGACAGATACGCAGTATTTT,CASSEAARVTDTQYF
TRBV6-1,NA,TRBJ2-5,NA,TGTGCCAGCAGTGGTTCCCCGACAGGTCGAACGAACCAAGAGACCCAGTACTTC,CASSGSPTGRTNQETQYF
TRBV15,TRBD1,TRBJ1-2,NA,TGTGCCACCAGCAGAGTACCCAGGGGGGTCTATGGCTACACCTTC,CATSRVPRGVYGYTF
TRBV18,NA,TRBJ1-5,once,TGTGCCAGCTCACCCGCGGTCTCGTCTGGCAATCAGCCCCAGCATTTT,CASSPAVSSGNQPQHF
TRBV5-1,TRBD1,TRBJ2-1,NA,TGCGCCAGCAGCTTTAGGGGACAGGGAGACAATGAGCAGTTCTTC,CASSFRGQGDNEQFF
TRBV5-1,NA,TRBJ1-1,NA,TGCGCCAGCAGCTTGGATCCTGAGGGAGTGAACACTGAAGCTTTCTTT,CASSLDPEGVNTEAFF
TRBV5-4,NA,TRBJ2-2,NA,TGTGCCAGCAGCTTGGTCACCAGGGCCCGGGGCGGGGAGCTGTTTTTT,CASSLVTRARGGELFF
TRBV25-1,TRBD1,TRBJ1-2,few,TGTGCCAGCAGTGAGGCAGGGGGGAACTATGGCTACACCTTC,CASSEAGGNYGYTF
TRBV4-3,NA,TRBJ1-2,NA,TGCGCCAGCAGCCAAGATTATGTGACAGCTAACTATGGCTACACCTTC,CASSQDYVTANYGYTF
TRBV7-2,NA,TRBJ2-5,NA,TGTGCCAGCAGCTCGTCCCCTTACAGGAGTCAAGAGACCCAGTACTTC,CASSSSPYRSQETQYF
TRBV7-6,NA,TRBJ1-3,NA,TGTGCCAGCAGCTTAGAGAACGGAAACACCATATATTTT,CASSLENGNTIYF
TRBV29-1,NA,TRBJ1-1,NA,TGCAGCGTTGTACTGGGGAAACCGGTTGGTGCTTTCTTT,CSVVLGKPVGAFF
TRBV25-1,NA,TRBJ1-2,NA,TGTGCCAGCAGTGTCTCCGGGAGCGGGTTCGGCTACACCTTC,CASSVSGSGFGYTF
TRBV19,TRBD2,TRBJ2-2,NA,TGTGCCAGTACTTTAGCGGGAGATCACACCGGGGAGCTGTTTTTT,CASTLAGDHTGELFF
TRBV5-6,NA,TRBJ1-2,NA,TGTGCCAGCAGCTTGGAGGTTGGAGAGGACGGCTACACCTTC,CASSLEVGEDGYTF
TRBV6-2/TRBV6-3,TRBD2,TRBJ2-3,NA,TGTGCCAGCAGTTTACCGGGACTAGCGGGAAAAGATACGCAGTATTTT,CASSLPGLAGKDTQYF
TRBV12-3/TRBV12-4,NA,TRBJ1-1,NA,TGTGCCAGCAGTTTCCCAGGTACATTTGGGGCTTTCTTT,CASSFPGTFGAFF
TRBV7-2,TRBD1,TRBJ1-1,NA,TGTGCCAGCAGCGTCCGGGACAGTTTACCTGAAGCTTTCTTT,CASSVRDSLPEAFF
TRBV7-9,NA,TRBJ1-1,NA,TGTGCCAGCAGCCACCCAGGGGCGACTGAAGCTTTCTTT,CASSHPGATEAFF
TRBV12-3/TRBV12-4,NA,TRBJ1-4,NA,TGTGCCAGCGCAGGGCCGAATGAAAAACTGTTTTTT,CASAGPNEKLFF
TRBV29-1,TRBD2,TRBJ2-3,once,TGCAGCGCCCCGGGTGCTGCGGGAGGGCCTGGTCCACAGTATTTT,CSAPGAAGGPGPQYF
TRBV3-1/TRBV3-2,TRBD1,TRBJ1-4,NA,TGTGCCAGCAGCCGGAAGGGGGCGGACCCAATTAATGAAAAACTGTTTTTT,CASSRKGADPINEKLFF
TRBV4-2,NA,TRBJ1-2,NA,TGTGCCAGCACCGATCCTGGAGATGGCTACACCTTC,CASTDPGDGYTF
TRBV19,NA,TRBJ1-5,NA,TGTGCCAGTAGTGCCTGGCCTGGGGGCAATCAGCCCCAGCATTTT,CASSAWPGGNQPQHF
TRBV9,NA,TRBJ2-1,NA,TGTGCCAGCAGCGTAGGACTGGGCAATGAGCAGTTCTTC,CASSVGLGNEQFF
TRBV7-6,TRBD2,TRBJ2-1,NA,TGTGCCAGCAGCTTAGTGTCTAGCGGGCCGTACAATGAGCAGTTCTTC,CASSLVSSGPYNEQFF
TRBV29-1,TRBD1,TRBJ2-7,NA,TGCACCGTTTCCGGACAGGGGGGTACTGGGCAGTACTTC,CTVSGQGGTGQYF
TRBV27,NA,TRBJ2-7,NA,TGTGCCAGCAGGGAGGGGGCGCTTGAGCAGTACTTC,CASREGALEQYF
TRBV5-4,NA,TRBJ1-3,NA,TGTGCCAGCAGCTTTGGCAGGCGCTCTGGAAACACCATATATTTT,CASSFGRRSGNTIYF
TRBV9,TRBD1,TRBJ1-2,NA,TGTGCCAGCAGCGATGACAGGGATTGGGGCTATGGCTACACCTTC,CASSDDRDWGYGYTF
TRBV4-2,TRBD1,TRBJ2-5,NA,TGTGCCAGCAGCCAATGGGGACAGGGATGGTTAGAGACCCAGTACTTC,CASSQWGQGWLETQYF
TRBV4-3,NA,TRBJ2-2,NA,TGCGCCAGCAGCCAAGGCCCTCCCTGGGAGCTGTTTTTT,CASSQGPPWELFF